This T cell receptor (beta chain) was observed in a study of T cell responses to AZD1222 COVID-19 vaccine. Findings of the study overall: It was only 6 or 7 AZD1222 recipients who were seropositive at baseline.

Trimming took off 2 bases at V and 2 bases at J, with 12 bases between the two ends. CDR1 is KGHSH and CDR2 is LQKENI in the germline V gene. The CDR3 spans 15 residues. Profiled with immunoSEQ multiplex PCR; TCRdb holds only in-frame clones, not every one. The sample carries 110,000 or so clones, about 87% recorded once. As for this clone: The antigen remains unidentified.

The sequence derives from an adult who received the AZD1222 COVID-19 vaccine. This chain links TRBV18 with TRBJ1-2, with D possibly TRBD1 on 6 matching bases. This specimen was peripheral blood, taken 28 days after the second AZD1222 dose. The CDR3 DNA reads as TGTGCCAGCTCACCATCAACAGGGCAAAACTATGGCTACACCTTC. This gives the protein CASSPSTGQNYGYTF. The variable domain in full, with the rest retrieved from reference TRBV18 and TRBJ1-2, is NAGVMQNPRHLVRRRGQEARLRCSPMKGHSHVYWYRQLPEEGLKFMVYLQKENIIDESGMPKERFSAEFPKEGPSILRIQQVVRGDSAAYFCASSPSTGQNYGYTFGSGTRLTVV.